These T cell receptor beta chains were read from a single sample in a study of shared clonotypes between healthy human individuals. Some clones are missing from TCRdb's copy, which holds only in-frame ones; the method was immunoSEQ multiplex PCR. This table holds about 2.1 million clones, 93% found once. The sample was naive CD8+ T cells from PBMCs. The receptors shown here come from a man between 18 and 29 years old in good health. Some clones in this sample may be carry-over from other donors' samples. Each CDR3 is given with its conserved first and last residue. The order of the fields is clone size, D gene, J gene, V gene, CDR3 protein, CDR3 DNA. D genes are given only for firm matches. Part of the rows lack a size; the others show once, few, many or a class for expanded clones.

>once|NA|TRBJ2-7|TRBV10-2
CASSSGLRYEQYF
TGCGCCAGCTCTTCGGGGCTACGCTACGAGCAGTACTTC
>NA|NA|TRBJ1-2|TRBV27
CASSLHRGGSNYGYTF
TGTGCCAGCAGTTTACATAGGGGGGGCTCTAACTATGGCTACACCTTC
>NA|NA|TRBJ2-2|TRBV14
CASSHLVNAGELFF
TGTGCCAGCAGCCATCTCGTGAATGCCGGGGAGCTGTTTTTT
>NA|TRBD1|TRBJ1-2|TRBV5-1
CASSVQGAANYGYTF
TGCGCCAGCAGCGTGCAGGGGGCAGCTAACTATGGCTACACCTTC
>once|TRBD2|TRBJ2-2|TRBV7-6
CASSLARGTGELFF
TGTGCCAGCAGCTTAGCGCGGGGGACCGGGGAGCTGTTTTTT
>few|NA|TRBJ1-2|TRBV10-3
CAISDERGGYTF
TGTGCCATCAGTGATGAACGTGGGGGCTACACCTTC
>NA|TRBD1|TRBJ1-1|TRBV9
CASSPRTGYEAFF
TGTGCCAGCAGCCCCCGGACAGGGTATGAAGCTTTCTTT
>NA|TRBD2|TRBJ2-4|TRBV4-3
CASSQDLVAGALKNIQYF
TGCGCCAGCAGCCAAGATCTGGTAGCGGGGGCTCTCAAAAACATTCAGTACTTC
>NA|NA|TRBJ1-1|TRBV29-1
CSVEGVVRLGGRFPTEAFF
TGCAGCGTTGAAGGGGTTGTCCGGCTGGGGGGGAGGTTTCCCACTGAAGCTTTCTTT
>NA|TRBD1|TRBJ2-1|TRBV2
CASRGQGARHEQFF
TGTGCCAGCAGAGGACAGGGGGCGCGTCATGAGCAGTTCTTC
>NA|NA|TRBJ1-2|TRBV7-6
CASSQDRDLSGYTF
TGTGCCAGCAGCCAAGACCGGGATCTATCCGGCTACACCTTC
>NA|NA|TRBJ1-1|TRBV4-3
CASSPGRRNTEAFF
TGCGCCAGCAGCCCGGGACGGAGAAACACTGAAGCTTTCTTT
>NA|NA|TRBJ2-1|TRBV4-1
CASSQGWGTEQFF
TGCGCCAGCAGCCAGGGCTGGGGGACTGAGCAGTTCTTC
>NA|TRBD2|TRBJ2-7|TRBV2
CASISRLAAAMGEQYF
TGTGCCAGCATTTCGAGACTAGCGGCCGCCATGGGGGAGCAGTACTTC
>NA|NA|TRBJ2-1|TRBV11-2
CASSLPPEVEQFF
TGTGCCAGCAGCTTACCTCCGGAGGTTGAGCAGTTCTTC
>NA|NA|TRBJ2-1|TRBV2
CASFPGSRNEQFF
TGTGCCAGCTTCCCAGGCAGCCGCAATGAGCAGTTCTTC